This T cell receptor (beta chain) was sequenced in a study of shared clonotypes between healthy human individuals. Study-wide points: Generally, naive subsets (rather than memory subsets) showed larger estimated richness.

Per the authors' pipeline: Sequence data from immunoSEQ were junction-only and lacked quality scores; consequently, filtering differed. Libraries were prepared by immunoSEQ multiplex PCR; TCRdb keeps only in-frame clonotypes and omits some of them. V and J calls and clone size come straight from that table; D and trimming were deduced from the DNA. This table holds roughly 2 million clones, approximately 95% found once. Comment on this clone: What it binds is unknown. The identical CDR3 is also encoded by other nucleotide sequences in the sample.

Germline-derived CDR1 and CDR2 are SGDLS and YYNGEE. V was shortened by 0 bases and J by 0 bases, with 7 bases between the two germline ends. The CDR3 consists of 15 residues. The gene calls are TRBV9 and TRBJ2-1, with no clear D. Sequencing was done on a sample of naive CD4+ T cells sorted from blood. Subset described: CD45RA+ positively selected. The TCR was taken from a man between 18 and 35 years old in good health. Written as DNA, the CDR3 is TGTGCCAGCAGCGTAGTACAGAGCTCCTACAATGAGCAGTTCTTC. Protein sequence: CASSVVQSSYNEQFF. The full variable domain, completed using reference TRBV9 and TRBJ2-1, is DSGVTQTPKHLITATGQRVTLRCSPRSGDLSVYWYQQSLDQGLQFLIQYYNGEERAKGNILERFSAQQFPDLHSELNLSSLELGDSALYFCASSVVQSSYNEQFFGPGTRLTVL.